This T cell receptor (beta chain) was captured by sequencing in a study of blood T cell repertoires in COVID-19. Assay used: immunoSEQ multiplex PCR; TCRdb lists only in-frame clones, some missing. The sample carries 81,000 or so clones, almost 95% recorded once. Sequencing was carried out using peripheral blood. The sequence derives from a woman in her sixties or seventies with active COVID-19.

In nucleotides, the CDR3 is TGTGCCAGCAGCCGGGACAGGGCCCAAGAGACCCAGTACTTC. Translation: CASSRDRAQETQYF. V usage is TRBV3-1 (or the pseudogene TRBV3-2) and J usage is TRBJ2-5; TRBD1 agrees at 9 bases. This CDR3 spans 14 amino acids. The ends lost 4 bases at V and 1 base at J; junction bases unmatched: 1. Germline lookup yields CDR1 LGHDT and CDR2 YNNKEL (reference sequence).